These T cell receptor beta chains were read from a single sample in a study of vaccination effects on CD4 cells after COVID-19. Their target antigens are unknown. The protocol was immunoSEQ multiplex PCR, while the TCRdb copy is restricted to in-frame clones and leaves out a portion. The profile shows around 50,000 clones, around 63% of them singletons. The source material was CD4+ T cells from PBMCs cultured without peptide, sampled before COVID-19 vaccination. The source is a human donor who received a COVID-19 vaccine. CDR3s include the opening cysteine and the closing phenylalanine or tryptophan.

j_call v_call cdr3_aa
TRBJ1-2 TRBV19 CASSDPGQGPRYGYTF
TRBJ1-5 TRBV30 CAWSVAGGQPQHF
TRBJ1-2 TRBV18 CASSQVVPYGYTF
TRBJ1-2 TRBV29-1 CSVDKGSGYTF
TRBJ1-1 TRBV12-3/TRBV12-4 CASTKLLNTEAFF
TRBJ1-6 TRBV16 CASREDNSPLHF
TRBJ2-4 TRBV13 CASSLRTHPSLAKNIQYF
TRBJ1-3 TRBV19 CASSIGLPGNTIYF
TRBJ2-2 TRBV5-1 CASSLDSGINTGELFF
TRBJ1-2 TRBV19 CASSLAGPYGYTF
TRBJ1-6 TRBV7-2 CASSLAWDIKYSPLHF
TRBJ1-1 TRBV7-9 CASSLAHEGLAFF
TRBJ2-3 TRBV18 CASSPRPGPNTDTQYF
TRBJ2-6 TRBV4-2 CASSQEGSSGANVLTF
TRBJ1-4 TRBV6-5 CASSNPTDEKLFF
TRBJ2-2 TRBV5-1 CASSPRSSSGELFF
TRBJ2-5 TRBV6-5 CASVRWGQETQYF
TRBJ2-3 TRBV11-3 CASSSKGTEPTDTQYF
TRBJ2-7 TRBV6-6 CASSPDGTAYEQYF
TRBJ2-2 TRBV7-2 CASASPRGTGELFF
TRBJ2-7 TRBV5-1 CASSLLGGSRYEQYF
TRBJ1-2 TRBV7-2 CASSLRTGEGYGYTF
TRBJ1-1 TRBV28 CASPPDRWIERNTEAFF
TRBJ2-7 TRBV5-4 CASSLVSGSNEQYF
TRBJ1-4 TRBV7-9 CASSSGPEKLFF
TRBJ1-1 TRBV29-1 CSIIRAYLNTEAFF
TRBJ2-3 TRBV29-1 CSVVQTDTQYF
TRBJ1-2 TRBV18 CASSPQGNYGYTF
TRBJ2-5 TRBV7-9 CASSSPNEETQYF
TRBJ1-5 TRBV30 CAWSVRHSPGSNQPQHF
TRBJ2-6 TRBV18 CASSPPSGQGFFLSGANVLTF
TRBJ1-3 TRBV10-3 CAISEVAAASGNTIYF
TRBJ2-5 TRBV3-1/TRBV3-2 CASSARQGPETQYF
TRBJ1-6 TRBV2 CASSVVQGPNSPLHF
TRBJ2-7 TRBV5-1 CASSLAGSSEQYF
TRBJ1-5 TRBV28 CASSLWGGSQPQHF
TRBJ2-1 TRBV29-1 CSALAGSSYNEQFF
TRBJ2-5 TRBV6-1 CASSESQVGQETQYF
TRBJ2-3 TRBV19 CASNTDGTTDTQYF
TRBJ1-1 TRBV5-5 CASSFPGRKNTEAFF
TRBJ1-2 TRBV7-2 CASSLRDRGLGGYTF
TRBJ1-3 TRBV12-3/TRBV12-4 CAGRGAGNTIYF